Presented here are 17 T cell receptor beta chains from one specimen sequenced in a study of OX40 agonist ivuxolimab in advanced cancers. Only in-frame clones appear in the TCRdb table, and some are missing; sequencing was by immunoSEQ multiplex PCR. The repertoire holds around 94,000 clones, with about 92% as singletons. The specimen comprised CD4+ or CD8+ T cells sorted from blood, sampled in a trial of the OX40 agonist ivuxolimab. Every receptor here comes from an adult with an advanced solid tumor such as melanoma, head and neck, liver or kidney cancer.

The chain has TRBV7-2 and TRBJ2-3; 9 bases are a match to TRBD2. From germline, CDR1 is SGHTA and CDR2 FQGNSA. Trimming removed 2 bases from V and 2 bases from J; junction bases left unmatched: 8. The CDR3 covers 17 residues. The CDR3: CASSLRAGGSITDTQYF. CDR3 DNA sequence: TGTGCCAGCAGCTTACGAGCGGGGGGAAGCATCACAGATACGCAGTATTTT.

V gene TRBV27 combines with J gene TRBJ1-2; TRBD1 aligns across 7 bases. Germline trimming cut 2 bases from V and 4 bases from J; bases unmatched to any gene: 7. This CDR3 is built from 15 residues. Germline values: CDR1 MNHEY, CDR2 SMNVEV (reference sequence). The CDR3 loop is CASSLTSGTVYGYTF. As DNA, the CDR3 is TGTGCCAGCAGTTTAACCTCCGGGACAGTCTATGGCTACACCTTC.

The chain couples TRBV15 to TRBJ2-7; D tentatively reads TRBD1 or TRBD2 (6 bases each). The germline V gene has CDR1 LNHNV and CDR2 YYDKDF (reference sequence). There are 13 residues in the CDR3. V dropped 8 bases and J dropped 7 bases, with 18 bases sitting between them. The CDR3 nucleotides read TGTGCCACCGGTGAGGGGGGCCGTTGGGAGCAGTACTTC. Its protein product is CATGEGGRWEQYF.

This chain uses TRBV6-6 with TRBJ1-1; 8 bases are shared with TRBD1. The trim removed 2 bases at V and 6 bases at J, leaving 11 bases unmatched. Germline CDR1 reads MNHNY; CDR2 reads SVGAGI (reference sequence). The CDR3 loop spans 16 amino acids. CDR3 nucleotide sequence: TGTGCCAGCAGTTACACACTAAGGACAGGGTGGGCTGAAGCTTTCTTT. Translation gives CASSYTLRTGWAEAFF.

The chain combines TRBV27 with TRBJ2-1; D is unclear. The ends were cut back, 3 bases at V and 2 bases at J, with 11 bases in the middle. This CDR3 region has 15 residues. Germline V lookup: CDR1 MNHEY, CDR2 SMNVEV (reference sequence). Here the CDR3 reads CASSFQAQPYNEQFF. In nucleotides, the CDR3 is TGTGCCAGCAGTTTCCAGGCGCAACCCTACAATGAGCAGTTCTTC.

V usage is TRBV4-1 and J usage is TRBJ2-7; 9 positions match TRBD1. J lost 1 base, V lost 4 bases, and 8 bases had no gene match. From germline, CDR1 is MGHRA and CDR2 YSYEKL. The CDR3 covers 16 residues. The CDR3 DNA is TGCGCCAGCAGCCCACACGCGGGGACAGGGTCCTACGAGCAGTACTTC. It translates to CASSPHAGTGSYEQYF.

This chain connects TRBV27 to TRBJ2-2; TRBD1 matches 9 bases. CDR3 length: 14 amino acids. Germline assignment: CDR1 MNHEY and CDR2 SMNVEV (reference sequence). The V gene end was trimmed by 8 bases and the J gene end by 7 bases; junction bases not matched to a gene: 8. CDR3 region: CASRYRGQVGELFF. The CDR3 DNA sequence: TGTGCCAGCCGTTACAGGGGGCAGGTCGGGGAGCTGTTTTTT.

The V gene is TRBV7-9, the J gene TRBJ1-2, with a tentative D call TRBD1 (5 bases). CDR1 and CDR2 from the germline V gene are SEHNR and FQNEAQ (reference sequence). V shed 1 base and J shed 8 bases, with 17 bases lying between them. CDR3 length: 15 amino acids. CDR3 nucleotide sequence: TGTGCCAGCAGCTTAGGGGCCGGACAAACAAGGGGCTACACCTTC. Encoded protein: CASSLGAGQTRGYTF.

This clone appeared a single time. This chain uses TRBV19 with TRBJ2-7, with D perhaps TRBD2 (6 bases). V dropped 3 bases and J dropped 6 bases, with 12 bases sitting between them. Per the germline V gene, CDR1 is LNHDA and CDR2 is SQIVND (reference sequence). This CDR3 has 13 amino acids. For the CDR3, the DNA is TGTGCCAGTAGTATTGGAGGGGCTGGCGAGCAGTACTTC. Its protein is CASSIGGAGEQYF.

The CDR3 sequence: CAWSVPSFDRSSYEQYF. Here the CDR3 DNA reads TGTGCCTGGAGTGTCCCCTCTTTCGACAGGTCTTCCTACGAGCAGTACTTC. This sequence joins TRBV30 and TRBJ2-7; D possibly corresponds to TRBD1 (6 bases). The CDR3 sequence is 17 residues long. Germline V gene lookup returns CDR1 GTSNPN and CDR2 SVGIG (reference sequence). V gave up 0 bases and J gave up 1 base, with 19 bases separating them.

This sequence joins TRBV6-1 and TRBJ1-5, with D possibly TRBD1 on 5 matching bases. Germline CDR1 reads MNHNS; CDR2 reads SASEGT. The CDR3 contains 15 residues. With 2 bases removed from V and 5 bases from J, the gap between germline ends came to 13 bases. The chain's CDR3 is CASSERQGYYQPQHF. The CDR3 DNA sequence: TGTGCCAGCAGTGAAAGGCAGGGTTACTATCAGCCCCAGCATTTT.

In this sample, this clone turned up once. This chain links TRBV30 with TRBJ1-5, with D unresolved. The CDR3 spans 14 residues. Trimming took 2 bases from V and 3 from J, leaving 11 bases between them. Per the germline V gene, CDR1 is GTSNPN and CDR2 is SVGIG (reference sequence). The CDR3 nucleotides are TGTGCCTGGAGTCCCGGGAGCCACAATCAGCCCCAGCATTTT. Translated, it gives CAWSPGSHNQPQHF.

The rearrangement joins TRBV5-6 to TRBJ1-1; 10 bases align to TRBD1. Germline loops: CDR1 SGHDT, CDR2 YYEEEE. With 4 bases clipped from V and 5 bases from J, the junction kept 11 bases outside the gene matches. CDR3 length: 16 amino acids. CDR3 loop: CASSTLPDRGLTEAFF. The CDR3 bases are TGTGCCAGCAGCACTCTCCCCGACAGGGGGCTGACTGAAGCTTTCTTT.

The V gene is TRBV9, the J gene TRBJ1-2; D unclear. Looked up from germline, CDR1 is SGDLS and CDR2 is YYNGEE. The V end was cut by 5 bases, the J end by 3 bases, with 8 bases between. This CDR3 spans 12 amino acids. CDR3 loop: CASRARDYGYTF. As DNA, the CDR3 is TGTGCCAGCAGGGCGAGGGACTATGGCTACACCTTC.

This sequence joins TRBV4-3 and TRBJ2-1; D may be TRBD1 (5 bases). Looked up from germline, CDR1 is LGHNA and CDR2 is YSLEER. The CDR3 is 14 amino acids. V lost 1 base and J lost 5, with 9 bases in between. CDR3 in amino acids: CASSQAGPDNEQFF. Written as DNA, the CDR3 is TGCGCCAGCAGCCAAGCAGGGCCCGACAATGAGCAGTTCTTC.

This rearrangement joins TRBV2 to TRBJ1-2; perhaps TRBD1 as D (6 bases). This CDR3 is 15 amino acids long. V lost 0 bases, J lost 0 bases, and 8 bases lay in between. Germline CDR1 is SNHLY and CDR2 is FYNNEI. As DNA, the CDR3 is TGTGCCAGCAGTGAAGCGAGGACAGCTAACTATGGCTACACCTTC. Translated, it gives CASSEARTANYGYTF. The whole variable domain, filled in from reference TRBV2 and TRBJ1-2, reads EPEVTQTPSHQVTQMGQEVILRCVPISNHLYFYWYRQILGQKVEFLVSFYNNEISEKSEIFDDQFSVERPDGSNFTLKIRSTKLEDSAMYFCASSEARTANYGYTFGSGTRLTVV.

The table lists this clone with a count of one. This chain links TRBV6-5 with TRBJ2-5; possible D gene TRBD2, 5 bases. CDR1 is MNHEY and CDR2 is SVGAGI in the germline V gene. Trimming cost V 1 base and J 3 bases, with 6 bases left between them. This CDR3 contains 13 residues. The CDR3 is CASSYFGEETQYF. The CDR3 DNA reads TGTGCCAGCAGTTACTTCGGGGAAGAGACCCAGTACTTC.